These T cell receptor beta chains were read from a single sample in a study of blood T cell repertoires in COVID-19. Some clones are missing from TCRdb's copy, which holds only in-frame ones; the method was immunoSEQ multiplex PCR. Here the sample spans over 95,000 clones, 79% being singletons. The sequencing sample was made of peripheral blood. These receptors originate from an elderly woman with active or convalescent COVID-19. The CDR3 runs from the conserved cysteine through the conserved F or W. A D gene is named only where the DNA matches it firmly. The size entry is marked missing in some rows and otherwise reads once, few, many or a size class.

j_call: TRBJ2-1; v_call: TRBV5-8; d_call: TRBD2; clone_size: .; cdr3_nt: TGTGCCAGCAGCTGGGGACTAGCGGCCTACAATGAGCAGTTCTTC; cdr3_aa: CASSWGLAAYNEQFF
j_call: TRBJ1-1; v_call: TRBV12-3/TRBV12-4; d_call: .; clone_size: .; cdr3_nt: TGTGCCAGCAGTTTAGCAGGGGGCACTGAAGCTTTCTTT; cdr3_aa: CASSLAGGTEAFF
j_call: TRBJ2-1; v_call: TRBV7-7; d_call: TRBD1; clone_size: .; cdr3_nt: TGTGCTAGCAGCCTGGGACAGGGGGCCTACAATGAGCAGTTCTTC; cdr3_aa: CASSLGQGAYNEQFF
j_call: TRBJ2-1; v_call: TRBV5-1; d_call: TRBD2; clone_size: .; cdr3_nt: TGCGCCAGCAGCGGACTAGCGGGAGTCAATGAGCAGTTCTTC; cdr3_aa: CASSGLAGVNEQFF
j_call: TRBJ1-3; v_call: TRBV28; d_call: TRBD1; clone_size: few; cdr3_nt: TGTGCCAGCAGTCCCCTACTCGGGACAGGAGGAAACACCATATATTTT; cdr3_aa: CASSPLLGTGGNTIYF
j_call: TRBJ2-5; v_call: TRBV7-7; d_call: .; clone_size: .; cdr3_nt: TGTGCCAGCAGCTTAGGGAGGTTCGGGGGAGAGACCCAGTACTTC; cdr3_aa: CASSLGRFGGETQYF
j_call: TRBJ1-1; v_call: TRBV15; d_call: .; clone_size: .; cdr3_nt: TGTGCCACCAGCAGAGTATTCCCGAACACTGAAGCTTTCTTT; cdr3_aa: CATSRVFPNTEAFF
j_call: TRBJ1-5; v_call: TRBV30; d_call: .; clone_size: once; cdr3_nt: TGTGCCTGGAGTGCCGCGGGGAATCAGCCCCAGCATTTT; cdr3_aa: CAWSAAGNQPQHF
j_call: TRBJ1-5; v_call: TRBV6-1; d_call: .; clone_size: once; cdr3_nt: TGTGCCAGCAGTGAAATGCGGGGGCGCGGGAATCAGCCCCAGCATTTT; cdr3_aa: CASSEMRGRGNQPQHF
j_call: TRBJ2-3; v_call: TRBV19; d_call: .; clone_size: .; cdr3_nt: TGTGCCAGTACCATCGGGCGGGGTGGAAGTACGCAGTATTTT; cdr3_aa: CASTIGRGGSTQYF
j_call: TRBJ1-1; v_call: TRBV25-1; d_call: .; clone_size: .; cdr3_nt: TGTGCCAGCAGTCCCGGACAGTTGAAGCCTGAAGCTTTCTTT; cdr3_aa: CASSPGQLKPEAFF
j_call: TRBJ2-7; v_call: TRBV18; d_call: .; clone_size: .; cdr3_nt: TGTGCCAGCTCACCGCTGGACGGCGGGGAGCAGTACTTC; cdr3_aa: CASSPLDGGEQYF
j_call: TRBJ2-5; v_call: TRBV10-2; d_call: TRBD2; clone_size: .; cdr3_nt: TGCGCCAGCAGTGAAAGAGCGGGAGGGTACCAAGAGACCCAGTACTTC; cdr3_aa: CASSERAGGYQETQYF
j_call: TRBJ2-3; v_call: TRBV5-6; d_call: TRBD2; clone_size: .; cdr3_nt: TGTGCCAGCAGCCCCCGTGGGGGGGTCTCAGGGTCGCAGTATTTT; cdr3_aa: CASSPRGGVSGSQYF
j_call: TRBJ1-6; v_call: TRBV20-1; d_call: .; clone_size: .; cdr3_nt: TGCAGTGCTAGTGAGGGGACTAGCTCCTATAATTCACCCCTCCACTTT; cdr3_aa: CSASEGTSSYNSPLHF
j_call: TRBJ1-1; v_call: TRBV7-2; d_call: .; clone_size: .; cdr3_nt: TGTGCCAGCAGCTCCCGGACAGCCGCCACTGAAGCTTTCTTT; cdr3_aa: CASSSRTAATEAFF
j_call: TRBJ2-5; v_call: TRBV28; d_call: TRBD2; clone_size: few; cdr3_nt: TGTGCCAGCGGGGAGGGCAGGACCCGCCAAGAGACCCAGTACTTC; cdr3_aa: CASGEGRTRQETQYF
j_call: TRBJ2-7; v_call: TRBV5-1; d_call: TRBD1; clone_size: .; cdr3_nt: TGCGCCAGCAGCTTGGGTACAGGGGGTATAGAAGAGCAGTACTTC; cdr3_aa: CASSLGTGGIEEQYF
j_call: TRBJ1-2; v_call: TRBV15; d_call: .; clone_size: .; cdr3_nt: TGTGCCACCAGCAGAAGCCTAGCAGGGGTGGTGAAGGGCTACACCTTC; cdr3_aa: CATSRSLAGVVKGYTF
j_call: TRBJ2-7; v_call: TRBV5-6; d_call: .; clone_size: few; cdr3_nt: TGTGCCAGCAGCTTGAGAGGGATCTACGAGCAGTACTTC; cdr3_aa: CASSLRGIYEQYF
j_call: TRBJ2-7; v_call: TRBV5-1; d_call: .; clone_size: .; cdr3_nt: TGCGCCAGCAGCTTGGCAGGGGCTGCCAACTACGAGCAGTACTTC; cdr3_aa: CASSLAGAANYEQYF
j_call: TRBJ1-1; v_call: TRBV5-1; d_call: .; clone_size: .; cdr3_nt: TGCGCCAGCAGAGGGCCCGGGACAAGTAACACTGAAGCTTTCTTT; cdr3_aa: CASRGPGTSNTEAFF
j_call: TRBJ2-5; v_call: TRBV4-1; d_call: .; clone_size: .; cdr3_nt: TGCGCCAGCAGCCAAGTCCAGGGAACGGAGACCCAGTACTTC; cdr3_aa: CASSQVQGTETQYF
j_call: TRBJ2-1; v_call: TRBV4-2; d_call: TRBD2; clone_size: .; cdr3_nt: TGTGCCAGCAGCCAAGGACCGGGAAGCGGGATAGACAATGAGCAGTTCTTC; cdr3_aa: CASSQGPGSGIDNEQFF
j_call: TRBJ2-1; v_call: TRBV5-4; d_call: TRBD1; clone_size: .; cdr3_nt: TGTGCCAGCAGCTTAGGTGGGTCAGGGGGCTCAAATGAGCAGTTCTTC; cdr3_aa: CASSLGGSGGSNEQFF
j_call: TRBJ2-2; v_call: TRBV29-1; d_call: TRBD1; clone_size: .; cdr3_nt: TGCAGCGTTACCGACAGGGTCAGCACCGGGGAGCTGTTTTTT; cdr3_aa: CSVTDRVSTGELFF
j_call: TRBJ2-3; v_call: TRBV4-3; d_call: .; clone_size: .; cdr3_nt: TGCGCCAGCAGCGCTAGAGGGGGTACAGATACGCAGTATTTT; cdr3_aa: CASSARGGTDTQYF
j_call: TRBJ2-5; v_call: TRBV7-2; d_call: .; clone_size: .; cdr3_nt: TGTGCCAGCAGCCCCTATCCCCAAGAGACCCAGTACTTC; cdr3_aa: CASSPYPQETQYF
j_call: TRBJ2-1; v_call: TRBV29-1; d_call: TRBD2; clone_size: few; cdr3_nt: TGCAGCCTACAGCGGGGACTAGCGGACAATGAGCAGTTCTTC; cdr3_aa: CSLQRGLADNEQFF
j_call: TRBJ1-6; v_call: TRBV25-1; d_call: TRBD1; clone_size: few; cdr3_nt: TGTGCCAGCAGTTGGGACAGGGCTGGCTCACCCCTCCACTTT; cdr3_aa: CASSWDRAGSPLHF
j_call: TRBJ2-5; v_call: TRBV27; d_call: .; clone_size: .; cdr3_nt: TGTGCCAGCAGTTTTTGGGGGCATCCCCAAGAGACCCAGTACTTC; cdr3_aa: CASSFWGHPQETQYF
j_call: TRBJ2-1; v_call: TRBV27; d_call: TRBD2; clone_size: .; cdr3_nt: TGTGCCAGCAGCGCAGCGGGAGGAGGTGAGCAGTTCTTC; cdr3_aa: CASSAAGGGEQFF
j_call: TRBJ2-6; v_call: TRBV14; d_call: TRBD2; clone_size: .; cdr3_nt: TGTGCCAGCAGCCAAGATAGGTGGGGAGCGGGAGCTGGGGCCAACGTCCTGACTTTC; cdr3_aa: CASSQDRWGAGAGANVLTF
j_call: TRBJ2-7; v_call: TRBV6-5; d_call: TRBD1; clone_size: .; cdr3_nt: TGTGCCACCTTGGGACAGGGGATGCGGGAGCAGTACTTC; cdr3_aa: CATLGQGMREQYF
j_call: TRBJ2-5; v_call: TRBV24-1; d_call: TRBD1; clone_size: .; cdr3_nt: TGTGCCACCAGTGATTTCAGAGGGGGCGCGGAGACCCAGTACTTC; cdr3_aa: CATSDFRGGAETQYF
j_call: TRBJ2-7; v_call: TRBV28; d_call: TRBD2; clone_size: .; cdr3_nt: TGTGCCAGCATCGCTAGCGGCCAGACCTACGAGCAGTACTTC; cdr3_aa: CASIASGQTYEQYF
j_call: TRBJ2-7; v_call: TRBV11-1; d_call: TRBD2; clone_size: .; cdr3_nt: TGTGCCAGCAGCTTAGTGGCGGGAGTTTACGAGCAGTACTTC; cdr3_aa: CASSLVAGVYEQYF
j_call: TRBJ2-1; v_call: TRBV5-1; d_call: TRBD2; clone_size: .; cdr3_nt: TGTGCCAGCAGCTTGGGCGGGAGGCTCGACAATGAGCAGTTCTTC; cdr3_aa: CASSLGGRLDNEQFF